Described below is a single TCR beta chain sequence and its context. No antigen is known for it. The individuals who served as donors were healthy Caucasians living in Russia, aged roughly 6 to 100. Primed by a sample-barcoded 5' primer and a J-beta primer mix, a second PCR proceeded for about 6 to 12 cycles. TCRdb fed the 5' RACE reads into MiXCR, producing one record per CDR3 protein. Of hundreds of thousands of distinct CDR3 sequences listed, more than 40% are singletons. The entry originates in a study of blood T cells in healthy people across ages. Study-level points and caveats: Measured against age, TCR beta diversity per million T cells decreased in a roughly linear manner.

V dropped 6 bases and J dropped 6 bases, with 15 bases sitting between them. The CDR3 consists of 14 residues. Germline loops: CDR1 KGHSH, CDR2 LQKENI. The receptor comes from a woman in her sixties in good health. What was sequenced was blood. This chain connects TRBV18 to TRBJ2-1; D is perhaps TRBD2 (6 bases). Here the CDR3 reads CASSVSPGANEQFF. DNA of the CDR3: TGTGCCAGCTCCGTCTCGCCGGGAGCCAATGAGCAGTTCTTC.